These 2 T cell receptor beta chains were sequenced from one sample in a study of human T cells and chemical hapten exposure (dated by TCRdb to about 2021). Library preparation was by RACE. Reads for this sample came from a NextSeq 500. The public reads were quality trimmed at Q25 with fastp and then assembled into clones with MiXCR by TCRdb, keeping productive beta chains. Every entry covers one CDR3 protein and lists the most common genes and DNA from its rows. The sample table lists 40,000 or so distinct CDR3 sequences, 3.5% to 4% of them with a count of one. Of the sample, 20% to 30% is held by the ten largest clones. The time point label corresponds to: patch test 1, 2 weeks after DPC sensitization. The treatment or condition label of this sample denotes: therapeutic diphenylcyclopropenone sensitization with weekly scalp DPC. Unfractionated whole blood was collected in Tempus Blood RNA tubes, and total RNA was extracted from that blood.

Here the sequenced sample was whole blood, taken in connection with sensitization to the hapten diphenylcyclopropenone (DPC). These receptors came from a man aged 45-65 years with alopecia areata. Some clones in this sample may be carry-over from other donors' samples.

This sequence joins TRBV30 and TRBJ1-5; possible D gene TRBD1, 5 bases. The CDR3 covers 13 residues. Germline V lookup: CDR1 GTSNPN, CDR2 SVGIG (reference sequence). V shed 4 bases and J shed 3 bases, with 10 bases lying between them. The DNA of the CDR3 is TGTGCCTGGACCGGGGGGGACAATCAGCCCCAGCATTTT. It specifies CAWTGGDNQPQHF.

This clonotype was observed many times. The V gene is TRBV18, the J gene TRBJ2-7; either TRBD1 or TRBD2 may supply D (6 bases each). Trimming left V 6 bases short and J 6 bases short, with 12 bases between. CDR1 KGHSH and CDR2 LQKENI come from the germline V gene. CDR3 length: 12 residues. CDR3 region: CASSPSGAEQYF. CDR3 nucleotide sequence: TGTGCCAGCTCGCCCTCGGGGGCCGAGCAGTACTTC.